The source of this T cell receptor (beta chain) is a study of T-cell reconstitution after alpha-beta-depleted transplantation in children. Findings of the study overall: Roughly two months post-transplant, alpha-beta T cells reportedly originated from several hundred graft clones that had expanded.

Library preparation (for TCRbeta) was performed with unique molecular identifiers. From the PCR reads, TCRdb called clonotypes with MiXCR, one entry per CDR3 protein. In the table there are 500,000 to 600,000 distinct CDR3 sequences, 20% to 30% of which are singletons. This clonotype turned up a few times. Its specificity is unknown. This TCR derives from a boy under two years old with Wiskott-Aldrich syndrome, due to receive a stem cell transplant. This material consisted of PBMCs, taken before TCRalphabeta/CD19-depleted stem cell transplant.

CDR3 bases: TGCAGTGCTAGAGTATGGCCGCAAGAGACCCAGTACTTC. As protein: CSARVWPQETQYF. This chain uses TRBV20-1 with TRBJ2-5, with D uncertain. The CDR3 totals 13 residues. Germline V gene sequence: CDR1 DFQATT, CDR2 SNEGSKA (reference sequence). Trimming removed 1 base at V and 2 bases at J, with 8 bases between.